These T cell receptor beta chains were read from a single sample in a study of type 1 regulatory T cells. From the reads, TCRdb called clonotypes with MiXCR, one entry per CDR3 protein. The sample includes about 71,000 distinct CDR3 sequences, 20% of them seen just once. Their target antigens are unknown. Sequencing was done on a sample of cultured type 1 regulatory T (Tr1) cells, either the whole culture or a sorted fraction (not recorded which). Receptors were obtained from a human donor in good health. The CDR3 runs from the conserved cysteine through the conserved F or W. D genes are given only for firm matches. A clone size is listed for some rows: how often the clone was seen (once, few, many), or a class if it is expanded.

v_call	j_call	clone_size	d_call	cdr3_nt	cdr3_aa
TRBV7-9	TRBJ2-1	-	TRBD2	TGTGCCAGCAGCCCACCCGGGACTATGGTGAATGAGCAGTTCTTC	CASSPPGTMVNEQFF
TRBV29-1	TRBJ1-1	many	-	TGCAGCGTTTTGACAGAGAACCGTGAAGCTTTCTTT	CSVLTENREAFF
TRBV20-1	TRBJ2-2	-	-	TGCAGTGCTACAGGACTGTTGAACACCGGGGAGCTGTTTTTT	CSATGLLNTGELFF
TRBV5-1	TRBJ2-5	-	-	TGCGCCAGCAGCGGGGACTGGGGGGAGACCCAGTACTTC	CASSGDWGETQYF
TRBV5-1	TRBJ2-2	few	TRBD1	TGCGCCAGCAGCTCTGGACAGGGGTCGTCCGGGGAGCTGTTTTTT	CASSSGQGSSGELFF
TRBV27	TRBJ2-7	-	-	TGTGCCAGCGGAACCCTGGGACCCCCGTACGAGCAGTACTTC	CASGTLGPPYEQYF
TRBV10-3	TRBJ1-2	few	TRBD1	TGTGCCATCAGGTTGGACAGGGGAGGTTATGGCTACACCTTC	CAIRLDRGGYGYTF
TRBV20-1	TRBJ2-1	few	-	TGCAGTGCCCCTCGGCGGGGCAGCTACAATGAGCAGTTCTTC	CSAPRRGSYNEQFF
TRBV7-2	TRBJ2-7	-	TRBD2	TGTGCCAGCAGCTCTGCTAGCGGGGGCGTTTACGAGCAGTACTTC	CASSSASGGVYEQYF
TRBV7-2	TRBJ2-2	few	-	TGTGCCAGCAGCCCGCTCTGGGAAACCGGGGAGCTGTTTTTT	CASSPLWETGELFF
TRBV29-1	TRBJ1-1	-	-	TGCAGCGTTGAAAATGCGGGTTCTCGCCGGGTAGAATTT	CSVENAGSRRVEF
TRBV12-3/TRBV12-4	TRBJ1-5	-	-	TGTGCCAGCAGTTTCCACAGGGATCAGCCCCAGCATTTT	CASSFHRDQPQHF
TRBV13	TRBJ2-1	-	-	TGTGCCAGCAGCTTGGATCTAGCAGGGAATGAGCAGTTCTTC	CASSLDLAGNEQFF
TRBV15	TRBJ2-1	few	-	TGTGCCACCAGCAGAGATCTTACCTCTCGAGGGCAGTTCTTC	CATSRDLTSRGQFF
TRBV12-3/TRBV12-4	TRBJ1-5	many	TRBD1	TGTGCCAGCAGTGGACAGGGTACAAATCAGCCCCAGCATTTT	CASSGQGTNQPQHF
TRBV5-1	TRBJ2-1	few	-	TGCGCCAGCAGCTTGGACGGGCCGATCAATGAGCAGTTCTTC	CASSLDGPINEQFF
TRBV9	TRBJ2-3	-	-	TGTGCCAGCAGCGTAGCGGGAGTGACAGATACGCAGTATTTT	CASSVAGVTDTQYF
TRBV20-1	TRBJ1-2	few	-	TGCAGTGCTACGGCAGGGACTGGCTACACCTTC	CSATAGTGYTF
TRBV20-1	TRBJ2-7	-	TRBD2	TGCAGTGCTAGTTCACCTAGCGGGACCGACGAGCAGTACTTC	CSASSPSGTDEQYF
TRBV6-5	TRBJ2-5	-	-	TGTGCCAGCAGTTACTTCGGCGGGTCACAAGAGACCCAGTACTTC	CASSYFGGSQETQYF
TRBV14	TRBJ1-5	-	-	TGTGCCAGCAGCGCTCCGGGGGGGCACCAGCCCCAGCATTTT	CASSAPGGHQPQHF
TRBV20-1	TRBJ2-7	-	-	TGCAGTGCTAGAAAATCGGACGGACTCTACGAGCAGTACTTC	CSARKSDGLYEQYF
TRBV5-1	TRBJ1-1	few	-	TGCGCCAGCAGCTTGGGGTACGTGGCTGAAGCTTTCTTT	CASSLGYVAEAFF
TRBV7-2	TRBJ2-7	-	-	TGTGCCACCTCTCGAGTCATTGGGGGGTACGAGCAGTACTTC	CATSRVIGGYEQYF
TRBV20-1	TRBJ2-1	-	-	TGCAGTGCTAGCCTACAGGGCCTCCCAATCAATGAGCAGTTCTTC	CSASLQGLPINEQFF
TRBV10-3	TRBJ1-2	-	-	TGTGCCATCAGTGACAACGTCGATGGCTACACCTTC	CAISDNVDGYTF
TRBV11-2	TRBJ2-7	-	-	TGTGCCAGCAGCTTAATATCCGAGCAGTACTTC	CASSLISEQYF
TRBV5-4	TRBJ2-5	-	TRBD2	TGTGCCAGCAGCTCGGATAGCGGGAGGGCCCTGGAGACCCAGTACTTC	CASSSDSGRALETQYF
TRBV6-6	TRBJ2-1	-	-	TGTGCTAGCAGCTACAGCAACGAGCAGTTCTTC	CASSYSNEQFF
TRBV20-1	TRBJ2-7	-	-	TGCAGTGCTAGAAGGGCAACCTACGAGCAGTACTTC	CSARRATYEQYF
TRBV27	TRBJ1-5	-	-	TGTGCCAGCAGTACGACCACCAATCAGCCCCAGCATTTT	CASSTTTNQPQHF
TRBV20-1	TRBJ2-1	-	-	TGCAGTGCTCGGCCGGGACATTCCAATGAGCAGTTCTTC	CSARPGHSNEQFF
TRBV20-1	TRBJ2-1	few	TRBD2	TGCAGTGGCAGAAGGCTAGCGGGAGTCAATGAGCAGTTCTTC	CSGRRLAGVNEQFF
TRBV30	TRBJ1-1	-	-	TGTGCCTCCCTTGCGGGGGCTTTATACACTGAAGCTTTCTTT	CASLAGALYTEAFF
TRBV20-1	TRBJ2-7	many	TRBD2	TGCAGTGCTAGAGCCCTAGCGGGACTCACGCGCGAGCAGTACTTC	CSARALAGLTREQYF
TRBV20-1	TRBJ1-4	-	-	TGCAGTGCTGCGGGACGTCAAAAACTGTTTTTT	CSAAGRQKLFF
TRBV30	TRBJ1-5	-	-	TGTGCCTGGAGTGTCAGCTTGCATCAGCCCCAGCATTTT	CAWSVSLHQPQHF
TRBV20-1	TRBJ2-5	-	TRBD2	TGCAGTGCTAGATATTTCCTAGCGGGACGACAAGAGACCCAGTACTTC	CSARYFLAGRQETQYF
TRBV5-1	TRBJ2-1	-	-	TGCGCCAGCAGCCCCTCGAATAATGAGCAGTTCTTC	CASSPSNNEQFF
TRBV6-2/TRBV6-3	TRBJ1-2	-	-	TGTGCCAGCAGTGACACTCGGTATGGCTACACCTTC	CASSDTRYGYTF
TRBV7-2	TRBJ2-2	-	-	TGTGCCAGCAGCGCTCGTCCCACCGGGGAGCTGTTTTTT	CASSARPTGELFF
TRBV30	TRBJ2-3	few	TRBD2	TGTGCCTGGTCCAGCGGGAGTGATACGCAGTATTTT	CAWSSGSDTQYF
TRBV6-1	TRBJ1-3	-	TRBD1	TGTGCCAGCAGGGACAGGTACGGAAACACCATATATTTT	CASRDRYGNTIYF
TRBV29-1	TRBJ2-7	-	-	TGCAGCGTTGAAACGGGTCCCTACGAGCAGTACTTC	CSVETGPYEQYF
TRBV5-6	TRBJ2-3	few	-	TGTGCCAGCAGCTTACAGGGGAGGGTGACAGATACGCAGTATTTT	CASSLQGRVTDTQYF
TRBV29-1	TRBJ2-7	-	TRBD1	TGCAGCGCGCAAGGGGGCGTCGGAACTTACGAGCAGTACTTC	CSAQGGVGTYEQYF
TRBV7-6	TRBJ2-1	many	TRBD2	TGTGCCAGCAGCTTATACCTAGCGGGAGGTAGGGAGCAGTTCTTC	CASSLYLAGGREQFF
TRBV29-1	TRBJ2-1	few	TRBD1	TGCAGCGGCACCCCCGGACAGGGAGGTTATAGGCAGTTCTTC	CSGTPGQGGYRQFF